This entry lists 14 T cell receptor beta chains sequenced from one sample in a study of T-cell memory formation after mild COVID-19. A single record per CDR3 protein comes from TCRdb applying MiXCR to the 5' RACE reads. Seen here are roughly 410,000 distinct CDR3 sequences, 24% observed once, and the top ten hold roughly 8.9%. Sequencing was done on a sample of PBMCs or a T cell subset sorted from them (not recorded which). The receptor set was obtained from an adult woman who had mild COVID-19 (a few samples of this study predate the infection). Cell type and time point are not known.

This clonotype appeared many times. Written as DNA, the CDR3 is TGTGCCAGCAGCGGGGGACTAGCGGGAGGGTCAGATACGCAGTATTTT. Translating it yields CASSGGLAGGSDTQYF. The chain uses TRBV7-3 and TRBJ2-3; 16 nucleotides match TRBD2. The V and J ends lost 5 bases and 4 bases, in that order; junction bases with no gene match: 3. The germline V gene has CDR1 SGHTA and CDR2 FQGTGA. The CDR3 covers 16 residues.

Written as DNA, the CDR3 is TGTGCCAGCAGCCCCCACAGCGGACAGGTTCAAGAGACCCAGTACTTC. This encodes CASSPHSGQVQETQYF. The genes are TRBV7-8 and TRBJ2-5; 7 bases are shared with TRBD1. Trimming removed 5 bases from V and 2 bases from J; junction bases left unmatched: 11. The CDR3 spans 16 residues. The V gene's germline CDR1 is SGHVS and CDR2 FQNEAQ.

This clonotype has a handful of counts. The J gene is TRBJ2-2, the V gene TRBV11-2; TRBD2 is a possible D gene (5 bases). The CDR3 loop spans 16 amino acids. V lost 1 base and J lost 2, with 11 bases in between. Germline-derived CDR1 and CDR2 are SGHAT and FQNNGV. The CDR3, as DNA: TGTGCCAGCAGCTTAGGAGGACTCGAAAACACCGGGGAGCTGTTTTTT. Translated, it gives CASSLGGLENTGELFF.

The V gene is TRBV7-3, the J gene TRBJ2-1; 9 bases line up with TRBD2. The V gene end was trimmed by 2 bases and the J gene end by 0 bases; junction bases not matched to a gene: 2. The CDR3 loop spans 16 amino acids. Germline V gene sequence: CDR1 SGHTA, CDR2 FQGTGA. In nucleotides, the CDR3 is TGTGCCAGCAGCTTACAGCGGGGGGCCTCCTACAATGAGCAGTTCTTC. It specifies CASSLQRGASYNEQFF. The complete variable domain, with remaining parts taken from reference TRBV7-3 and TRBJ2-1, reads GAGVSQTPSNKVTEKGKYVELRCDPISGHTALYWYRQSLGQGPEFLIYFQGTGAADDSGLPNDRFFAVRPEGSVSTLKIQRTERGDSAVYLCASSLQRGASYNEQFFGPGTRLTVL.

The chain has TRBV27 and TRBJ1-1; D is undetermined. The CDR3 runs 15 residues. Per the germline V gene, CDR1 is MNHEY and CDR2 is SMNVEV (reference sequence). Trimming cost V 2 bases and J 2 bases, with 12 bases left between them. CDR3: CASSLSSSYNTEAFF. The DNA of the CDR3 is TGTGCCAGCAGTTTAAGTTCCAGCTATAACACTGAAGCTTTCTTT.

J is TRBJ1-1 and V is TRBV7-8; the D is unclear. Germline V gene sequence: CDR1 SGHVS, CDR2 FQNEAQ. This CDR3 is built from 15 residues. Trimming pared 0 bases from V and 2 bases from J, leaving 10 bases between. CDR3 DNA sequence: TGTGCCAGCAGCTTAGCGAGGAGGGAAAACACTGAAGCTTTCTTT. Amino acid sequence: CASSLARRENTEAFF.

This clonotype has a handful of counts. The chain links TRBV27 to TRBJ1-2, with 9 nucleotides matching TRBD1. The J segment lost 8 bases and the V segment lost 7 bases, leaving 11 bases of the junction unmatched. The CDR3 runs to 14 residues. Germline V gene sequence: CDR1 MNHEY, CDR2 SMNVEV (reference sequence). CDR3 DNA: TGTGCCAGCACCCGAACAGGGGGCGCGGGCGGCTACACCTTC. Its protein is CASTRTGGAGGYTF.

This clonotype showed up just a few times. CDR3 bases: TGTGCCAGTTCCGTGGGACAGGGGAATAATGAGCAGTTCTTC. It codes for CASSVGQGNNEQFF. The chain combines TRBV6-5 with TRBJ2-1; the match to TRBD1 covers 10 bases. CDR3 length: 14 amino acids. V was pared by 9 bases and J by 7 bases, with 9 bases of the junction left unmatched. Germline V gene lookup returns CDR1 MNHEY and CDR2 SVGAGI.

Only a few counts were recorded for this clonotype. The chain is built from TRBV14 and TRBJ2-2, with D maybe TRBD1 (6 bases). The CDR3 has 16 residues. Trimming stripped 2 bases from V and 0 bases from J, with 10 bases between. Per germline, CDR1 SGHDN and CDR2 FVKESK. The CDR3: CASSQPTGSNTGELFF. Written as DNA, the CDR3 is TGTGCCAGCAGCCAACCGACAGGCTCGAACACCGGGGAGCTGTTTTTT.

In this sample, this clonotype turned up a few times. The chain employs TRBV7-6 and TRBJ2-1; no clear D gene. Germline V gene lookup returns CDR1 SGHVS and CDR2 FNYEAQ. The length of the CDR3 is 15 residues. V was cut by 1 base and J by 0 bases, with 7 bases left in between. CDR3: CASSLGYGSYNEQFF. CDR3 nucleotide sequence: TGTGCCAGCAGCTTAGGGTACGGCTCCTACAATGAGCAGTTCTTC.

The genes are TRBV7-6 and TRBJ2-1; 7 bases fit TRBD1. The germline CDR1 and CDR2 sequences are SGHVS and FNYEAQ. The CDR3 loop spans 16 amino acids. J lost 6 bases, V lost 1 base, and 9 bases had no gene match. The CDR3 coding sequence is TGTGCCAGCAGCTTAGATCGAGGACAGGTGATCAATGAGCAGTTCTTC. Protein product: CASSLDRGQVINEQFF.

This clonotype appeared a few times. Here the CDR3 reads CASSLVPGLAGEGNEQFF. The DNA of the CDR3 is TGTGCCAGCAGCTTAGTTCCGGGACTAGCGGGAGAAGGCAATGAGCAGTTCTTC. This chain connects TRBV7-8 to TRBJ2-1, with 14 bases lining up with TRBD2. The germline V gene has CDR1 SGHVS and CDR2 FQNEAQ. The CDR3 runs to 18 residues. The V gene end was trimmed by 1 base and the J gene end by 6 bases; junction bases not matched to a gene: 8.

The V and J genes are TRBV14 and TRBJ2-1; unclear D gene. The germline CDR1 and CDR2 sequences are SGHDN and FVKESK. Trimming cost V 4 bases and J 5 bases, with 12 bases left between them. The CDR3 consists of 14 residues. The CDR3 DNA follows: TGTGCCAGCAGCCGGTCATTGGCAAACAATGAGCAGTTCTTC. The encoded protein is CASSRSLANNEQFF.

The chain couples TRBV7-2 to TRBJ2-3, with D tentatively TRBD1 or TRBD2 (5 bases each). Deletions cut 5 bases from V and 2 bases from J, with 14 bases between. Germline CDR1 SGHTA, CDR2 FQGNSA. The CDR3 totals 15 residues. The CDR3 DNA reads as TGTGCCAGCAGCACCTTTTGGGGGACCACAGATACGCAGTATTTT. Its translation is CASSTFWGTTDTQYF.